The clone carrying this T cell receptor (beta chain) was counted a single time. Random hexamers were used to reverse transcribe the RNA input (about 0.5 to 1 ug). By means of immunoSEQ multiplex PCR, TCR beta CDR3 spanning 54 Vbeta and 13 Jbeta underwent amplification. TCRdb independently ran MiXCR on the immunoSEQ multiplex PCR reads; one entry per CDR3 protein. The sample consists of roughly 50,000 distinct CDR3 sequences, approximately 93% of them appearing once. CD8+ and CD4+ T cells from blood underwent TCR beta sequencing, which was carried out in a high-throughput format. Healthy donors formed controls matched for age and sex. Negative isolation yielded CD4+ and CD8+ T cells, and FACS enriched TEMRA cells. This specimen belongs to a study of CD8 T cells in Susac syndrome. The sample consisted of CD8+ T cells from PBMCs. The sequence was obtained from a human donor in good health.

The CDR3 protein is CASSPPASGREKNIQYF. CDR3 DNA sequence: TGTGCCAGCAGCCCCCCCGCTAGCGGGAGGGAAAAAAACATTCAGTACTTC. The chain has TRBV7-9 and TRBJ2-4; 12 nucleotides agree with TRBD2. Germline V lookup: CDR1 SEHNR, CDR2 FQNEAQ (reference sequence). With 5 bases clipped from V and 4 bases from J, the junction kept 9 bases outside the gene matches. This CDR3 is 17 amino acids long.